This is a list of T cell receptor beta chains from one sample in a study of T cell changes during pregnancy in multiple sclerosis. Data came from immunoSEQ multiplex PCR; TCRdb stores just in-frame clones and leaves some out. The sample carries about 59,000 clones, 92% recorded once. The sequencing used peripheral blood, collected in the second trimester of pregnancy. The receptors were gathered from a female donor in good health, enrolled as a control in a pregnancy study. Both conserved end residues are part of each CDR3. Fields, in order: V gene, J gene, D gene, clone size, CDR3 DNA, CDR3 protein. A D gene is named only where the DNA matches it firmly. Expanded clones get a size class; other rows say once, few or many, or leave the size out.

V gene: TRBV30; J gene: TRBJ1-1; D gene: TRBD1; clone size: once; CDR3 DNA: TGTGCCTGGTCCCGGGACAGGGTCACTGAAGCTTTCTTT; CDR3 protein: CAWSRDRVTEAFF
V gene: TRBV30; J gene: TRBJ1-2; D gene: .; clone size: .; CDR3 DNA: TGTGCCTGGAGCCGAAGGGGGTCTGGCTATGGCTACACCTTC; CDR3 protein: CAWSRRGSGYGYTF
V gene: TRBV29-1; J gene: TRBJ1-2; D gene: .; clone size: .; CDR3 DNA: TGCAGCGTAACGGTAAACTATGGCTACACCTTC; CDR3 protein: CSVTVNYGYTF
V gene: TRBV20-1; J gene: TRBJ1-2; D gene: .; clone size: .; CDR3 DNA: TGCAGTGCTAGAGCCCGAGGGGGCTACACCTTC; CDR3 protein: CSARARGGYTF
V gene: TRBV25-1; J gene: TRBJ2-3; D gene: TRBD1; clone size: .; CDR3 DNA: TGTGCCAGCCCAGGACAGGGGGCGTCAGATACGCAGTATTTT; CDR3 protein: CASPGQGASDTQYF
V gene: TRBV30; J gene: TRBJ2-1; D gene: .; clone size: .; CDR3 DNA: TGTGCCTGGAGTGTAGGGACTTGGTACAATGAGCAGTTCTTC; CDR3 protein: CAWSVGTWYNEQFF
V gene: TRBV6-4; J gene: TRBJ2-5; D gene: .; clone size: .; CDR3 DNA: TGTGCCAGCAGTCTGGGCCCGGCGGAGACCCAGTACTTC; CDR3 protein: CASSLGPAETQYF
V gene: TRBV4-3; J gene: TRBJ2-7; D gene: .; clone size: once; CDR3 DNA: TGCGCCAGCAGCCAAGGAACTTCCGAGCAGTACTTC; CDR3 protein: CASSQGTSEQYF
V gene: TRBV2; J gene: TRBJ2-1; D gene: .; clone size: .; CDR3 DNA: TGTGCCAGCAGTGAGCAGGCCAATGAGCAGTTCTTC; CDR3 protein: CASSEQANEQFF
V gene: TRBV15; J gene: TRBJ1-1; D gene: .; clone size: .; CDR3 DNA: TGTGCCACCAGCATCGAACAACAGATGAACACTGAAGCTTTCTTT; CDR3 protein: CATSIEQQMNTEAFF
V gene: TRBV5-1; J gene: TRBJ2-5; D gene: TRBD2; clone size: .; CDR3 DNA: TGCGCCAGCAGCTTACTAGCGGGAGAGGAGGAGACCCAGTACTTC; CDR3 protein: CASSLLAGEEETQYF
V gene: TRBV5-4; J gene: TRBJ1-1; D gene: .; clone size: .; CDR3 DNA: TGTGCCAGCAGCTTGCTGGGAGGTTACACTGAAGCTTTCTTT; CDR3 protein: CASSLLGGYTEAFF
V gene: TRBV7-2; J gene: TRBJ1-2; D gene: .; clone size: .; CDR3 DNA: TGTGCCAGCAGCTTACCCCTGAGTAGGAGGGATCGACGCTATGGCTACACCTTC; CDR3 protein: CASSLPLSRRDRRYGYTF
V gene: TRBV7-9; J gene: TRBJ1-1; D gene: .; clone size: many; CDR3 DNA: TGTGCCAGCAGCTCCTCCTTGAACACTGAAGCTTTCTTT; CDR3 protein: CASSSSLNTEAFF
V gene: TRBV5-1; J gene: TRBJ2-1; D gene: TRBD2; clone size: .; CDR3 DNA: TGCGCCAGCAGTCGCGGGGTAGCGGGGATCAATGAGCAGTTCTTC; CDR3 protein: CASSRGVAGINEQFF
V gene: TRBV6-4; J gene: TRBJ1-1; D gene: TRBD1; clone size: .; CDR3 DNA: TGTGCCAGCAGTGACAGGGGGCACACTGAAGCTTTCTTT; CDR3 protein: CASSDRGHTEAFF
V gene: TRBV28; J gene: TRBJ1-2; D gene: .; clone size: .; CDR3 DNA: TGTGCCAGCAATTCGGACTATGGCTACACCTTC; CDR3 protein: CASNSDYGYTF
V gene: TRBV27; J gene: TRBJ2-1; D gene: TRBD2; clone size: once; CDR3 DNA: TGTGCCAGCAGTCCGCGGACTAGCGGCTACAATGAGCAGTTCTTC; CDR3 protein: CASSPRTSGYNEQFF
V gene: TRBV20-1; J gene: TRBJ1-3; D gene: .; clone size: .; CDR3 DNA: TGCAGTGCTAGAAACCGGAACACCATATATTTT; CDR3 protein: CSARNRNTIYF
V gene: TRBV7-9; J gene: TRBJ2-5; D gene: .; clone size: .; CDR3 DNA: TGTGCCAGCAGCCAGGAGGTCCAGACATTCCAAGAGACCCAGTACTTC; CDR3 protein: CASSQEVQTFQETQYF
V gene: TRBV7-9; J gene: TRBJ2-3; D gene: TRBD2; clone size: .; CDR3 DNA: TGTGCCAGCAGACCGGGACTAGCGGGAGAGGGGATCAACACGGATACGCAGTATTTT; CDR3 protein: CASRPGLAGEGINTDTQYF
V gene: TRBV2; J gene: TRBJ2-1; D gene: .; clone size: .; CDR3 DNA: TGTGCCAGCAGTGTGGGTAGGGGATCCTACAATGAGCAGTTCTTC; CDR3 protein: CASSVGRGSYNEQFF
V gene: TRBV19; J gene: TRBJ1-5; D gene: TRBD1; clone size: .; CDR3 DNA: TGTGCCAGTAGTATCCAGGGGGCCGGAGGCTATCAGCCCCAGCATTTT; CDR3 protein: CASSIQGAGGYQPQHF
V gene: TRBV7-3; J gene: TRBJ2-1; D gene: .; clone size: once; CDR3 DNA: TGTGCCAGCAGCTTATGGGGGGGGGCCGAAGAGCAGTTCTTC; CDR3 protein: CASSLWGGAEEQFF
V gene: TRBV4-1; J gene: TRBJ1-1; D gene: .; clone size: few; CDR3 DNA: TGCGCCAGCAGCCAGGAGTTTCACACTGAAGCTTTCTTT; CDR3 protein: CASSQEFHTEAFF
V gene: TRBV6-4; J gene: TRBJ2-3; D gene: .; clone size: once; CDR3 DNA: TGTGCCAGCAGCGCCCCCAGGGACAACACAGATACGCAGTATTTT; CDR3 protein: CASSAPRDNTDTQYF
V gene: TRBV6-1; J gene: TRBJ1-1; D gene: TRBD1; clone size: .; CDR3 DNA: TGTGCCAGCAGTGTAGACAGGGGGATGAACACTGAAGCTTTCTTT; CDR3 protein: CASSVDRGMNTEAFF
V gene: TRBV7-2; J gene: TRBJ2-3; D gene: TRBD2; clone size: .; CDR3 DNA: TGTGCCAGCAGCCCGGGGACTAGCGGAGGCACAGATACGCAGTATTTT; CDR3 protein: CASSPGTSGGTDTQYF
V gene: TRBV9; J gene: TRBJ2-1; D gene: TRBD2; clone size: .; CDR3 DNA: TGTGCCAGCAGCGGGACTAGCGGCATTCCGTTTAGAAATGAGCAGTTCTTC; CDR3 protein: CASSGTSGIPFRNEQFF